The clone carrying this T cell receptor beta chain was seen more than once but under ten times. Its antigen remains unknown. Primers included in the PCR were 60 Vbeta and 13 Jbeta primers. Clones were sequenced by immunoSEQ multiplex PCR, and TCRdb holds only the in-frame ones, with some missing. Among some 190,000 clones, about three quarters were seen once, and the ten largest hold over 1.1%. V was pared by 6 bases and J by 6 bases, with 7 bases of the junction left unmatched. The CDR3 contains 14 residues. Per the germline V gene, CDR1 is MNHEY and CDR2 is SVGAGI. The sample originates from a study of cytomegalovirus exposure and HLA in healthy donors. Background on the study: Genotyping of under 500 donors showed that 80% to 85% belonged to the Caucasian-associated ancestry cluster.

Study outcomes and limitations: Accounts indicate the classifier identified cytomegalovirus status with strong specificity and sensitivity. Under in vitro conditions, three CMV-associated chains were confirmed as specific for CMV antigens.

The sequence derives from a man between 18 and 29 years old in good health and CMV-seronegative. V gene TRBV6-5 combines with J gene TRBJ1-2; 10 nucleotides agree with TRBD1. Source material: PBMCs. The CDR3 reads CASSSRTGGDGYTF. In DNA form, the CDR3 reads TGTGCCAGCAGCAGCCGGACAGGGGGGGATGGCTACACCTTC.